This entry describes one T cell receptor beta chain. Its antigen remains unidentified. Using immunoSEQ multiplex PCR, the repertoire was profiled, and TCRdb retains in-frame clones only, with some absent. The sample contains about 150,000 clones, approximately 85% of which appear only once. This record comes from a study of T cell responses to AZD1222 COVID-19 vaccine. General observations from the study: Baseline serostatus was positive in only 5 to 7 AZD1222 recipients. Clonal diversity may have been underestimated, and the donors were mostly white British, with more females than males. Spike-specific TCR breadth and depth rose after two AZD1222 doses.

Trimming stripped 1 base from V and 3 bases from J, with 16 bases between. The CDR3 sequence is 17 residues long. Germline lookup yields CDR1 WSHSY and CDR2 SAAADI. The TCR comes from an adult in good health. The rearrangement links TRBV10-2 to TRBJ2-1, with D perhaps TRBD1 (6 bases). The source was peripheral blood, collected on day 0 of MenACWY control vaccination. The CDR3 region has the DNA TGCGCCAGCAGTGAGTGGGGTCCAGGGGACATCTACAATGAGCAGTTCTTC. It codes for CASSEWGPGDIYNEQFF.